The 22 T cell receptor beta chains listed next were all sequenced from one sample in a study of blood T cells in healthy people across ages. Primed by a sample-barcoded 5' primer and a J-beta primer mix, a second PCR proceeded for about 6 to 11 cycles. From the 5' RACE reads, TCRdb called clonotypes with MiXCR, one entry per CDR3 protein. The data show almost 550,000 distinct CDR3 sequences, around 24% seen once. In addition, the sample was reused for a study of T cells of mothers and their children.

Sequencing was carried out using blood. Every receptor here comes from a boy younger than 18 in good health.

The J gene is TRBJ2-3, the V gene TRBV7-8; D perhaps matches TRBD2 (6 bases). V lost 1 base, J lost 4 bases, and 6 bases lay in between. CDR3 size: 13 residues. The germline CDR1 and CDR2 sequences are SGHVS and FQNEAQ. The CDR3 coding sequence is TGTGCCAGCAGCTTAGGACTAGCAGATACGCAGTATTTT. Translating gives CASSLGLADTQYF.

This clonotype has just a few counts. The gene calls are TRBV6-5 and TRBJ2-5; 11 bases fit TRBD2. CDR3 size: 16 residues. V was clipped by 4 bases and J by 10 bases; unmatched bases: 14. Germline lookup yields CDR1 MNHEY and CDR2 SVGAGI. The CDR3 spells CASSSPSGGIGKDQYF. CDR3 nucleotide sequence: TGTGCCAGCAGTTCCCCTAGCGGGGGGATCGGCAAGGACCAGTACTTC.

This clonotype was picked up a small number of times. CDR3 sequence: CASSQVLSRDKNTGELFF. The DNA for the CDR3 is TGCGCCAGCAGCCAAGTGTTAAGCCGGGACAAGAACACCGGGGAGCTGTTTTTT. This sequence joins TRBV4-1 and TRBJ2-2; the D gene is possibly TRBD1 (6 bases). The CDR3 totals 18 residues. The V end was cut by 1 base, the J end by 1 base, with 16 bases between. CDR1 is MGHRA, CDR2 YSYEKL, per germline.

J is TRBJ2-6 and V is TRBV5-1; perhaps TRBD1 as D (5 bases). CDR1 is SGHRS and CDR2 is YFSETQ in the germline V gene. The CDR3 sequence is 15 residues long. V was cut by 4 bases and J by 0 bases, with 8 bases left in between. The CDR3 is CASSRQSSGANVLTF. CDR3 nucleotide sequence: TGCGCCAGCAGCCGACAGAGCTCTGGGGCCAACGTCCTGACTTTC.

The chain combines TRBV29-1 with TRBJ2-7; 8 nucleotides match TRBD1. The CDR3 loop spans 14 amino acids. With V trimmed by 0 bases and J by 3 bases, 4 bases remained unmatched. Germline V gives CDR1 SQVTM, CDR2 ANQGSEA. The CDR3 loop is CSVEEGQGFYEQYF. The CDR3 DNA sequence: TGCAGCGTTGAAGAAGGACAGGGATTCTACGAGCAGTACTTC.

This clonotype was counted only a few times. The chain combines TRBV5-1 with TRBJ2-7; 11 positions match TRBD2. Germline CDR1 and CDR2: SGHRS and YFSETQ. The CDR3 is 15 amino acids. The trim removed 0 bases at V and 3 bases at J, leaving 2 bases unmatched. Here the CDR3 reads CASSLGTSGYYEQYF. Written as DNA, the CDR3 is TGCGCCAGCAGCTTGGGGACTAGCGGGTACTACGAGCAGTACTTC.

CDR3 nucleotide sequence: TGTGCCAGCAGGGAGGGGCAAAACATTCAGTACTTC. Protein product: CASREGQNIQYF. The rearrangement joins TRBV28 to TRBJ2-4, with D tentatively TRBD2 (6 bases). Germline V gene sequence: CDR1 MDHEN, CDR2 SYDVKM. The CDR3 loop spans 12 amino acids. The ends were cut back, 6 bases at V and 5 bases at J, with 8 bases in the middle.

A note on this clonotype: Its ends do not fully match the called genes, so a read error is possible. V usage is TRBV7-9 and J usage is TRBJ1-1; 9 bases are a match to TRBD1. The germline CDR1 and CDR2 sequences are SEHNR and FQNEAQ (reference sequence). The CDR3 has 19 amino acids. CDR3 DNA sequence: TGCGCCAGCAGCTTACCCAACGTCTATGGACAGGGGTGGAGCACTGAAGCTTTCTTT. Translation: CASSLPNVYGQGWSTEAFF.

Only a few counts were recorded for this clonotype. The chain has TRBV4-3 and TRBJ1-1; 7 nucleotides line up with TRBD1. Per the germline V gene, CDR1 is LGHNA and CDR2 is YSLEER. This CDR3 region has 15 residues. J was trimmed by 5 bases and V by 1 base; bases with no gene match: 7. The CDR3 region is CASSQGTGRPTEAFF. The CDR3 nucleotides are TGCGCCAGCAGCCAAGGGACAGGCCGTCCGACTGAAGCTTTCTTT.

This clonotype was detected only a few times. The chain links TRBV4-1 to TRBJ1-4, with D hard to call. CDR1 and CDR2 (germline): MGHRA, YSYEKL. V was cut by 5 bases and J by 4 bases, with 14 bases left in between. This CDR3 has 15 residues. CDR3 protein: CASSGEARLNEKLFF. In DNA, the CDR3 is TGCGCCAGCAGCGGGGAGGCCAGGCTTAATGAAAAACTGTTTTTT.

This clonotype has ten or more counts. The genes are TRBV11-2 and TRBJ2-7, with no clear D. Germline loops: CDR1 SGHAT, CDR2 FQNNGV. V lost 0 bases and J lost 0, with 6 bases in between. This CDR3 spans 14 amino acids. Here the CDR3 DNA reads TGTGCCAGCAGCTTAGACGTCTCCTCCTACGAGCAGTACTTC. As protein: CASSLDVSSYEQYF.

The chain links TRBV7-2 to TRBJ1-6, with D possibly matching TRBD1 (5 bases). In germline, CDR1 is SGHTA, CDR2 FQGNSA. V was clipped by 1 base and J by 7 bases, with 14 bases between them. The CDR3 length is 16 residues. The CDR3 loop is CASSLDWGLRNSPLHF. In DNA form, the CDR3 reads TGTGCCAGCAGCTTAGATTGGGGACTCAGAAATTCACCCCTCCACTTT.

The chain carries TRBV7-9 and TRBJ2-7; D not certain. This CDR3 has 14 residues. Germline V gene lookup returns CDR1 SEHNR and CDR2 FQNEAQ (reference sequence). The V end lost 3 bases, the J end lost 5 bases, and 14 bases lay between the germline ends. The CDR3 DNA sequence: TGTGCCAGCAGCTTGAGTCTAACAGCCAACGAGCAGTACTTC. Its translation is CASSLSLTANEQYF.

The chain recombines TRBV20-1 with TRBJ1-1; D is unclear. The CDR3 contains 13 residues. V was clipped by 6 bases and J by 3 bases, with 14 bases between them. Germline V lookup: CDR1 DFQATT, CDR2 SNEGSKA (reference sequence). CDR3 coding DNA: TGCAGTGCCAAACAAACAGTAGACACTGAAGCTTTCTTT. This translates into CSAKQTVDTEAFF.

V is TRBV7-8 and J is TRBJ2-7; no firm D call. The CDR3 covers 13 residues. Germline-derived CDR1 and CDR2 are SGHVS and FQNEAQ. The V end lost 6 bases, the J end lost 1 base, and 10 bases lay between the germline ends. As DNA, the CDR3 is TGTGCCAGCAGATCACACAAATCCTACGAGCAGTACTTC. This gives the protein CASRSHKSYEQYF. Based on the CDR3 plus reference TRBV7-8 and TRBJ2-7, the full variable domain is GAGVSQSPRYKVAKRGQDVALRCDPISGHVSLFWYQQALGQGPEFLTYFQNEAQLDKSGLPSDRFFAERPEGSVSTLKIQRTQQEDSAVYLCASRSHKSYEQYFGPGTRLTVT.

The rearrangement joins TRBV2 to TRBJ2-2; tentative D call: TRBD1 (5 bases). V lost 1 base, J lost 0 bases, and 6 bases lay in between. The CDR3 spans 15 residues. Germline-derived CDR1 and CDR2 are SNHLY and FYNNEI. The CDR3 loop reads CASSEEGTNTGELFF. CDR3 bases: TGTGCCAGCAGTGAAGAGGGGACGAACACCGGGGAGCTGTTTTTT.

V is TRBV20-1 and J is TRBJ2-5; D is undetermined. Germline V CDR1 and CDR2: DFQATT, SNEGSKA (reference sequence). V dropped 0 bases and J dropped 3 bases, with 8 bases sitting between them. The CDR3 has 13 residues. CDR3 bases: TGCAGTGCTAGAGAAATGGTTGAAGAGACCCAGTACTTC. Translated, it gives CSAREMVEETQYF.

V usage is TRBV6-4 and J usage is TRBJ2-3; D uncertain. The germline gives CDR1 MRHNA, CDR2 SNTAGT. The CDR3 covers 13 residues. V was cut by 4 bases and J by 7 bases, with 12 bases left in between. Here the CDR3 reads CASSASPWNTQYF. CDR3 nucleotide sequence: TGTGCCAGCAGTGCCTCTCCTTGGAATACGCAGTATTTT.

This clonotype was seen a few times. DNA of the CDR3: TGTGCCAGCAGCTTAGATCGTCAGCTCTACGAGCAGTACTTC. It is translated as CASSLDRQLYEQYF. The chain is built from TRBV7-9 and TRBJ2-7; no clear D gene. V was pared by 1 base and J by 3 bases, with 10 bases between. The CDR3 runs 14 residues. Per the germline V gene, CDR1 is SEHNR and CDR2 is FQNEAQ (reference sequence).

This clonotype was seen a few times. The DNA of the CDR3 is TGTGCCAGCAGCTTAGCTAGCGGGATGGGGGAAAAACTGTTTTTT. This sequence encodes CASSLASGMGEKLFF. V is TRBV7-2 and J is TRBJ1-4; the D is unclear. The germline gives CDR1 SGHTA, CDR2 FQGNSA. The CDR3 spans 15 residues. Trimming cost V 0 bases and J 8 bases, with 13 bases left between them.

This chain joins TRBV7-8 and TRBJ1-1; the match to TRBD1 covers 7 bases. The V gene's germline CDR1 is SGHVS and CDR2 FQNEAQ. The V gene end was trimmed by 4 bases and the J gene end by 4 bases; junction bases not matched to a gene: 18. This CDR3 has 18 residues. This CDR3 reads CASSSNRDSRPGFTEAFF. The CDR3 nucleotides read TGTGCCAGCAGCTCTAATCGGGACAGCCGGCCCGGGTTCACTGAAGCTTTCTTT.

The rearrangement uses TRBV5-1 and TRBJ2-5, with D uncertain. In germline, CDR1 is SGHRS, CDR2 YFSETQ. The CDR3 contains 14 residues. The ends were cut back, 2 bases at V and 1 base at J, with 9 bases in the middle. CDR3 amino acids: CASSFGPSQETQYF. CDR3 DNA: TGCGCCAGCAGCTTTGGCCCCAGCCAAGAGACCCAGTACTTC.